Listed below are T cell receptor beta chains from one sample, sequenced in a study of blood T cell repertoires in COVID-19. The assay was immunoSEQ multiplex PCR, and TCRdb's table has in-frame clones only and misses some. The profile covers about 470,000 clones, with roughly 87% appearing a single time and 0.7% taken by the ten largest. Sequencing used PBMCs or T cells enriched from blood (not recorded which). These receptors were collected from a woman aged 18-29 years who had recovered from COVID-19. CDR3s include the opening cysteine and the closing phenylalanine or tryptophan. D genes are given only for firm matches. Rows may omit the clone size; those that give it use once, few, many or a size class.

>TRBD1|TRBV5-1|TRBJ2-3|.
CASKQITGGSTDTQYF
TGCGCCAGCAAACAGATAACAGGGGGTTCCACAGATACGCAGTATTTT
>.|TRBV5-1|TRBJ1-2|.
CASSPPGGEYGYTF
TGCGCCAGCAGCCCTCCGGGGGGGGAGTACGGCTACACCTTC
>TRBD2|TRBV7-2|TRBJ2-3|.
CASSLVAGVDVDTQYF
TGTGCCAGCAGCTTAGTGGCGGGGGTTGATGTAGATACGCAGTATTTT
>TRBD2|TRBV3-1/TRBV3-2|TRBJ2-7|few
CASSLGLASYEQYF
TGTGCCAGCAGTCTGGGACTAGCTTCCTACGAGCAGTACTTC
>.|TRBV7-2|TRBJ2-2|.
CASSQYTGELFF
TGTGCCAGCAGCCAATACACCGGGGAGCTGTTTTTT
>.|TRBV7-9|TRBJ2-2|few
CASSTPGNPGELFF
TGTGCCAGCAGCACCCCGGGGAACCCCGGGGAGCTGTTTTTT
>TRBD2|TRBV2|TRBJ2-7|.
CAINPGLAGGQAYEQYF
TGTGCCATAAATCCGGGACTAGCGGGGGGCCAAGCTTACGAGCAGTACTTC
>TRBD2|TRBV6-4|TRBJ2-3|.
CASSDSASGLAAQYF
TGTGCCAGCAGTGACTCGGCTTCGGGACTAGCGGCGCAGTATTTT
>TRBD1|TRBV18|TRBJ1-2|.
CASSSTGSGGYTF
TGTGCCAGCTCATCGACAGGGAGCGGTGGCTACACCTTC
>.|TRBV7-8|TRBJ1-5|.
CASSSGSNQPQHF
TGTGCCAGCAGCTCCGGGAGCAATCAGCCCCAGCATTTT
>.|TRBV3-1/TRBV3-2|TRBJ1-5|.
CASSQGGRRDIGNQPQHF
TGTGCCAGCAGCCAAGGGGGCAGACGGGACATAGGTAATCAGCCCCAGCATTTT
>.|TRBV6-4|TRBJ1-1|.
CASSEGDSNTEAFF
TGTGCCAGCAGTGAGGGGGACTCGAACACTGAAGCTTTCTTT
>.|TRBV18|TRBJ1-6|.
CASSPPVGSGSYNSPLHF
TGTGCCAGCTCACCGCCTGTGGGGAGCGGCTCCTATAATTCACCCCTCCACTTT
>TRBD1|TRBV7-3|TRBJ1-2|.
CASSLTGQGTDGYTF
TGTGCCAGCAGCCTCACGGGACAGGGGACGGATGGCTACACCTTC
>.|TRBV28|TRBJ2-3|.
CASRQGPDTQYF
TGTGCCAGCAGACAGGGCCCAGATACGCAGTATTTT
>TRBD1|TRBV3-1/TRBV3-2|TRBJ1-1|.
CASSHFRGAGTEAFF
TGTGCCAGCAGCCACTTCAGGGGGGCTGGCACTGAAGCTTTCTTT
>.|TRBV3-1/TRBV3-2|TRBJ1-1|few
CASSQAGIRTEAFF
TGTGCCAGCAGCCAAGCAGGGATTAGGACTGAAGCTTTCTTT
>TRBD2|TRBV3-1/TRBV3-2|TRBJ2-5|.
CASSQGVTSGAQETQYF
TGTGCCAGCAGCCAAGGGGTGACTAGCGGGGCCCAAGAGACCCAGTACTTC
>.|TRBV7-9|TRBJ2-7|many
CASSSTTVYEQYF
TGTGCCAGCAGCTCCACGACAGTCTACGAGCAGTACTTC
>TRBD1|TRBV10-3|TRBJ1-1|.
CAISSGQDTEAFF
TGTGCCATCAGCTCCGGACAGGACACTGAAGCTTTCTTT
>.|TRBV6-1|TRBJ2-5|few
CASSDRGAPTQYF
TGTGCCAGCAGTGACAGGGGGGCCCCCACCCAGTACTTC
>TRBD1|TRBV28|TRBJ1-6|.
CASSFLQGSSPLHF
TGTGCCAGCAGTTTTCTACAGGGGAGTTCACCCCTCCACTTT
>TRBD2|TRBV11-3|TRBJ2-1|.
CASSLDGKRGGLEQFF
TGTGCCAGCAGCTTAGATGGCAAGCGGGGGGGCCTTGAGCAGTTCTTC
>TRBD1|TRBV27|TRBJ1-2|.
CASSPLGQGGSYTF
TGTGCCAGCAGTCCCCTGGGACAGGGGGGTAGCTACACCTTC
>.|TRBV9|TRBJ1-2|.
CASSVEDITGGYTF
TGTGCCAGCAGCGTAGAGGACATCACGGGTGGCTACACCTTC
>TRBD1|TRBV10-2|TRBJ2-2|.
CASGATGVSGELFF
TGCGCCAGCGGGGCGACAGGGGTTTCCGGGGAGCTGTTTTTT
>TRBD1|TRBV30|TRBJ1-5|.
CAWSEPGTDTYSGNQPQHF
TGTGCCTGGAGTGAACCCGGGACAGACACCTATAGCGGCAATCAGCCCCAGCATTTT
>.|TRBV7-8|TRBJ1-5|.
CASSPGQWGNQPQHF
TGTGCCAGCAGTCCCGGACAGTGGGGCAATCAGCCCCAGCATTTT
>.|TRBV6-5|TRBJ1-1|.
CASSHNMNTEAFF
TGTGCCAGCAGTCACAACATGAACACTGAAGCTTTCTTT
>.|TRBV7-9|TRBJ1-3|.
CASSRGGNTIYF
TGTGCCAGCAGCAGAGGTGGAAACACCATATATTTT
>.|TRBV7-2|TRBJ2-1|.
CASSQDTSYNEQFF
TGTGCCAGCAGCCAAGACACCTCCTACAATGAGCAGTTCTTC
>TRBD2|TRBV10-2|TRBJ2-2|.
CASSETAGGTAGELFF
TGCGCCAGCAGTGAGACGGCGGGGGGTACGGCCGGGGAGCTGTTTTTT
>.|TRBV12-3/TRBV12-4|TRBJ2-7|.
CASSPGYSYEQYF
TGTGCCAGCAGCCCGGGATACTCCTACGAGCAGTACTTC
>TRBD2|TRBV30|TRBJ2-3|once
CAWSPTSQGDTQYF
TGTGCCTGGAGTCCGACTAGCCAGGGAGATACGCAGTATTTT
>.|TRBV6-5|TRBJ1-1|.
CASRGLTTEAFF
TGTGCCAGCAGAGGACTGACCACTGAAGCTTTCTTT
>TRBD1|TRBV7-2|TRBJ1-2|.
CASSINSGTAYGYTF
TGTGCCAGCAGCATTAATTCCGGGACAGCCTATGGCTACACCTTC
>.|TRBV11-2|TRBJ1-6|.
CASSLGQGPVGNSPLHF
TGTGCCAGCAGCTTAGGGCAGGGCCCGGTGGGAAATTCACCCCTCCACTTT
>.|TRBV28|TRBJ1-6|.
CASSFWQGTYNSPLHF
TGTGCCAGCAGTTTTTGGCAGGGAACGTATAATTCACCCCTCCACTTT
>TRBD2|TRBV2|TRBJ2-3|.
CASSALAGGLDTQYF
TGTGCCAGCAGCGCTCTAGCGGGGGGGCTAGATACGCAGTATTTT
>TRBD1|TRBV4-1|TRBJ2-3|.
CASSQPGQGPPDTQYF
TGCGCCAGCAGCCAGCCGGGACAGGGCCCCCCAGATACGCAGTATTTT
>.|TRBV20-1|TRBJ1-2|.
CSASVTAYGYTF
TGCAGTGCTAGTGTGACTGCCTATGGCTACACCTTC
>TRBD1|TRBV5-1|TRBJ2-7|.
CASSFRTGAYEQYF
TGCGCCAGCAGCTTCCGGACAGGAGCCTACGAGCAGTACTTC
>.|TRBV6-5|TRBJ1-1|.
CASSRGQPTEAFF
TGTGCCAGCAGCCGCGGACAGCCGACAGAAGCTTTCTTT
>TRBD1|TRBV18|TRBJ1-4|few
CASSRDRGPNEKLFF
TGTGCCAGCTCACGGGACAGGGGGCCTAATGAAAAACTGTTTTTT
>TRBD2|TRBV27|TRBJ2-5|.
CASSVSGGLQETQYF
TGTGCCAGCAGTGTCAGCGGGGGGCTCCAAGAGACCCAGTACTTC
>TRBD1|TRBV11-2|TRBJ1-1|.
CASSSQTGRNTEAFF
TGTGCCAGCAGCTCACAGACAGGGCGGAACACTGAAGCTTTCTTT
>.|TRBV5-1|TRBJ1-4|.
CASSLVTDSEELFF
TGCGCCAGCAGCTTAGTGACAGACTCGGAAGAACTGTTTTTT
>.|TRBV12-5|TRBJ2-2|once
CASGRGQGGTGELFF
TGTGCTAGTGGTCGGGGGCAGGGAGGGACCGGGGAGCTGTTTTTT
>TRBD2|TRBV3-1/TRBV3-2|TRBJ2-3|once
CASSQGGATDTQYF
TGTGCCAGCAGCCAGGGAGGGGCCACAGATACGCAGTATTTT
>.|TRBV27|TRBJ2-3|.
CASSRRADTQYF
TGTGCCAGCAGTCGGAGGGCAGATACGCAGTATTTT
>.|TRBV5-4|TRBJ1-1|.
CASSLSFNTEAFF
TGTGCCAGCAGCTTGTCTTTTAACACTGAAGCTTTCTTT
>.|TRBV18|TRBJ1-1|.
CASGREDAREAFF
TGTGCCAGCGGGAGGGAAGACGCAAGGGAAGCTTTCTTT
>.|TRBV7-2|TRBJ2-7|.
CASSLNRDHQQYF
TGTGCCAGCAGCTTGAACAGGGACCATCAGCAGTACTTC